This TCR beta chain was recovered during a study of monozygotic twins with inflammatory bowel disease. Study results and caveats: Subtypes among T cells remained indistinguishable.

TCRdb re-called the 5' RACE reads and gives one entry per CDR3 protein, without DNA. With around 450,000 distinct CDR3 sequences in the sample, the ten largest clones hold more than 2%. Turning to this clonotype: The antigen remains unidentified.

This CDR3 has 12 amino acids. In germline, CDR1 is MDHEN, CDR2 SYDVKM. This clonotype was obtained from a human donor with ulcerative colitis or Crohn's disease, or a healthy co-twin of an affected twin (not recorded which). Sequenced input: blood. The chain has TRBV28 and TRBJ2-2. The CDR3 loop is CASTQWTGELFF.